The clone carrying this T cell receptor beta chain has only a few counts. Authors' data handling: Nucleated cell counts were estimated from reference gene primer amplification. This table comes from immunoSEQ multiplex PCR, and its TCRdb copy is limited to in-frame clones, with some not included. V and J calls and clone size are copied from that table; D and trimming were computed from the DNA. The sample contains about 410,000 clones, over 75% of which appear only once. This specimen comes from a study of blood T cell repertoires in COVID-19. Study details: The samples span acute and convalescent COVID-19 from the United States, Italy and Spain. Sources were T cells, B-cell-depleted T cells, or PBMCs; the material itself was cDNA or gDNA.

Seattle researchers signed up patients amid active infection and tracked them longitudinally. Germline V gene sequence: CDR1 SQVTM, CDR2 ANQGSEA. With 5 bases clipped from V and 5 bases from J, the junction kept 5 bases outside the gene matches. The CDR3 has 13 amino acids. This clonotype originated in a woman aged 40-49 years with COVID-19, enrolled during active disease. The rearrangement links TRBV29-1 to TRBJ2-2; TRBD1 matches at 7 bases. Sequences were obtained from peripheral blood. The chain's CDR3 is CSVYRGRTGELFF. The CDR3 coding sequence is TGCAGCGTTTACAGGGGCCGGACCGGGGAGCTGTTTTTT.